This is a list of T cell receptor beta chains from one sample in a study of cytomegalovirus exposure and HLA in healthy donors. Using immunoSEQ multiplex PCR, the repertoire was profiled, and TCRdb retains in-frame clones only, with some absent. This table has 54,000 or so clones, about 70% appearing once. Sequencing was performed on PBMCs. Receptors originate from an older woman in good health and CMV-seropositive. Both conserved end residues are part of each CDR3. D genes are given only for firm matches. Clone size appears in some rows only: once, few, many, or a class for an expanded clone.

cdr3_nt	cdr3_aa	v_call	d_call	clone_size	j_call
TGCGCCAGTCACAAGACAGGGGGAGGGACTGAAGCTTTCTTT	CASHKTGGGTEAFF	TRBV4-1	TRBD1	.	TRBJ1-1
TGTGCCAGTAGTATAGATCGGGGGTTGGACAATCAGCCCCAGCATTTT	CASSIDRGLDNQPQHF	TRBV19	.	.	TRBJ1-5
TGTGCCAGCAGCTTGGCTAACAGGGGCCCCTATGGCTACACCTTC	CASSLANRGPYGYTF	TRBV5-4	TRBD1	.	TRBJ1-2
TGCAGCTCTTATGGGACAGGGGCTTACAATGAGCAGTTCTTC	CSSYGTGAYNEQFF	TRBV29-1	TRBD1	few	TRBJ2-1
TGTGCCAGCAGCCCCCCGGGGACAGGGAAGGATGGCTACACCTTC	CASSPPGTGKDGYTF	TRBV7-2	TRBD1	.	TRBJ1-2
TGTGCCAGCAGTGCCCTTGGACAGGGGAGCTCTGGGGCCAACGTCCTGACTTTC	CASSALGQGSSGANVLTF	TRBV6-1	TRBD1	.	TRBJ2-6
TGTGCCAGCAGCTTGACTAACACCGGGGAGCTGTTTTTT	CASSLTNTGELFF	TRBV7-6	.	.	TRBJ2-2
TGTGCCAGCAGCCGGGGACTAGCGGGGGACGGTGAGACCCAGTACTTC	CASSRGLAGDGETQYF	TRBV5-4	TRBD2	.	TRBJ2-5
TGTGCCAGCAAAACGGCGGTAGACGCTGAAGCTTTCTTT	CASKTAVDAEAFF	TRBV9	.	few	TRBJ1-1
TGTGCCAGCAGCTTAGCGCTAACTACAGATACGCAGTATTTT	CASSLALTTDTQYF	TRBV7-9	.	.	TRBJ2-3
TGTGCCAGCAGTTTTCATCGACAGCCCCCCAGGGGTTTC	CASSFHRQPPRGF	TRBV27	.	.	TRBJ2-7
TGTGCCGCCAGCCTCGGGGGTGACGATTCACCCCTCCACTTT	CAASLGGDDSPLHF	TRBV6-5	.	once	TRBJ1-6
TGTGCCAGTAGTATAGCACTGCCCTCTGGCTACACCTTC	CASSIALPSGYTF	TRBV19	.	.	TRBJ1-2
TGTGCCAGCAGCTTAGGAGTCTGGGCAGGGAACACTGAAGCTTTCTTT	CASSLGVWAGNTEAFF	TRBV11-2	.	.	TRBJ1-1
TGTGCCAGCAGAAACCCAGGGTATAATGAAAAACTGTTTTTT	CASRNPGYNEKLFF	TRBV6-5	.	.	TRBJ1-4
TGTGCCAGCAGCCAACTCTACACAGGGGCAGGGGCCAACGTCCTGACTTTC	CASSQLYTGAGANVLTF	TRBV7-9	TRBD1	few	TRBJ2-6
TGTGCCAGCAGCTTTGGCGGGGGGACAGAAGAGACCCAGTACTTC	CASSFGGGTEETQYF	TRBV7-9	.	.	TRBJ2-5
TGCGCCAGCAGCCAATTGGGCAGAGAAAAACTGTTTTTT	CASSQLGREKLFF	TRBV4-3	.	once	TRBJ1-4
TGTGCCAGCAGCCAAGGGGGGGACTCTGGAAACACCATATATTTT	CASSQGGDSGNTIYF	TRBV6-5	.	.	TRBJ1-3
TGTGCCAGCAACAACCCCCGGACTAGCGCCACAGATACGCAGTATTTT	CASNNPRTSATDTQYF	TRBV2	TRBD2	.	TRBJ2-3
TGTGCCAGCAGTGACTGGGGCGGGGGGGCCACAGATACGCAGTATTTT	CASSDWGGGATDTQYF	TRBV6-4	TRBD2	.	TRBJ2-3
TGCGCCAGCAAAAAGCGAGGGCGCAATGAGCAGTTCTTC	CASKKRGRNEQFF	TRBV4-3	.	.	TRBJ2-1
TGCGCCAGCAGCTGGGTAGCGGCGGGGACAGATACGCAGTATTTT	CASSWVAAGTDTQYF	TRBV5-1	.	.	TRBJ2-3
TGTGCCAGCAGTGAAGCGCCACCGATACAGTATAGCAATCAGCCCCAGCATTTT	CASSEAPPIQYSNQPQHF	TRBV2	.	few	TRBJ1-5
TGTGCCAGCAGTGAAGGGGGTTTTTCGGGGGGGCTTGGTCCGGGGTCAGCGCAGTATTTT	CASSEGGFSGGLGPGSAQYF	TRBV2	TRBD2	.	TRBJ2-3
TGCGCCAGCAGCCCCCTAGGAAGAGGGCTGAACACTGAAGCTTTCTTT	CASSPLGRGLNTEAFF	TRBV4-1	.	.	TRBJ1-1
TGTGCCAGCAGGCAGGGGGAGGTCACCGGGGAGCTGTTTTTT	CASRQGEVTGELFF	TRBV2	.	.	TRBJ2-2
TGTGCCAGTAGTGTTGGGCGTCAGCCCCAGCATTTT	CASSVGRQPQHF	TRBV19	.	.	TRBJ1-5
TGTGCCAGCAACGATCAGGGGAACACTGAAGCTTTCTTT	CASNDQGNTEAFF	TRBV6-5	.	.	TRBJ1-1
TGTGCCAGCAGTTACTACGGAGCGAACACTGAAGCTTTCTTT	CASSYYGANTEAFF	TRBV27	.	.	TRBJ1-1
TGTGCCAGTAGTCCCGGACAGGGGAGGAACACTGAAGCTTTCTTT	CASSPGQGRNTEAFF	TRBV19	TRBD1	once	TRBJ1-1
TGTGCCAGCAGCTGGGGACTAGCGGGGATCACAGATACGCAGTATTTT	CASSWGLAGITDTQYF	TRBV5-4	TRBD2	.	TRBJ2-3